This is a list of T cell receptor beta chains from one sample in a study of identical twins. TCRdb re-derived calls from the 5' RACE reads in MiXCR, one entry per CDR3 protein. The repertoire holds around 300,000 distinct CDR3 sequences, more than 6.5% seen once, with approximately 2% in the top ten. The data also belong to a second study, concerning yellow fever vaccine responses in identical twins.

Sequenced input: memory (CD45RO+) T cells sorted from blood. The origin of the receptors is a woman aged 18 to 35 in good health. CDR3s leave out the opening cysteine and the closing phenylalanine or tryptophan. The order of the fields is J gene, V gene, CDR3 protein.

>TRBJ1-1|TRBV7-9
ASSFLTGLMNTEAF
>TRBJ2-1|TRBV6-2/TRBV6-3
ASALAGVYNEQF
>TRBJ1-5|TRBV5-1
ASSLSGQGGQPQH
>TRBJ2-2|TRBV5-4
ASSFMGLTGELF
>TRBJ2-3|TRBV9
ASSGQPVDTQY
>TRBJ1-2|TRBV6-1
ASREGIARNYGYT
>TRBJ1-6|TRBV3-1
ASSQGRHSNSPLH
>TRBJ2-7|TRBV5-1
ASSGGQAGEQY
>TRBJ2-3|TRBV7-8
ASSPTGRRETDTQY
>TRBJ2-1|TRBV24-1
ATSPHILAGGPGNEQF
>TRBJ2-1|TRBV2
ASKGTSGRNEQF
>TRBJ2-5|TRBV24-1
ATSEPTGGESQETQY
>TRBJ2-1|TRBV5-1
ASSLAQQSSYNEQF
>TRBJ2-1|TRBV11-1
ASSLTWGGREIHNEQF
>TRBJ2-5|TRBV2
ASSEAGGWETQY
>TRBJ2-1|TRBV6-4
ASSAGTSGVGEQF
>TRBJ1-5|TRBV2
ASNGDGDSNQPQH
>TRBJ1-1|TRBV20-1
SALGAQNTEAF
>TRBJ1-2|TRBV3-1
ASSQDLTDSYGYT
>TRBJ1-3|TRBV11-2
ASSLGTVFGNTIY
>TRBJ1-1|TRBV29-1
SVETANTEAF